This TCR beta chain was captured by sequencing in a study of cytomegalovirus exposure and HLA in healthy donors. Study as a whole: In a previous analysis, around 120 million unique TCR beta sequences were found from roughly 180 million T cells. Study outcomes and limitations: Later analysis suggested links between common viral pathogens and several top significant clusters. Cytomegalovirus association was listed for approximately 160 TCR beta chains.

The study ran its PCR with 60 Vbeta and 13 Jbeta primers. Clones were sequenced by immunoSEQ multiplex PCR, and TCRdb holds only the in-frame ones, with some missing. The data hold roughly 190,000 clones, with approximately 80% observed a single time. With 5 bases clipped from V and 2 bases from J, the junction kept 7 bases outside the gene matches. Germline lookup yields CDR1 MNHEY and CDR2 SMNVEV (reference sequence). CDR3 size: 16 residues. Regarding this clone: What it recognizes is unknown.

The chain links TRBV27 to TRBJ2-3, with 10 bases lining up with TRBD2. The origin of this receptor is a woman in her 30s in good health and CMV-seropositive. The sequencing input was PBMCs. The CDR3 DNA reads TGTGCCAGCAGTCCGCTAGCGGGAGCCCTCACAGATACGCAGTATTTT. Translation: CASSPLAGALTDTQYF.